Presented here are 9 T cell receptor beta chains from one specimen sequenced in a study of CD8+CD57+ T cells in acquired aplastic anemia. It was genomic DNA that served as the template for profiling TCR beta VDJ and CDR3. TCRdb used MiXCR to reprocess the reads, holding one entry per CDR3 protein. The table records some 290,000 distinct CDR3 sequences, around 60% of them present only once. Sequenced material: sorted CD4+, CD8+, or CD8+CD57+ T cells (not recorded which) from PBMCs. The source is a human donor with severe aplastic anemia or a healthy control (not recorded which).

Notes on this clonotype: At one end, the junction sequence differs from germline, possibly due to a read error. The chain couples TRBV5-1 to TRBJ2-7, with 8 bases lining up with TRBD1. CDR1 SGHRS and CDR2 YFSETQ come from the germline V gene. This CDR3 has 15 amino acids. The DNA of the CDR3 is TGTGCCAGCAGCCCCGGTCCGCCACAGGGGGACGAGCAGTACTTC. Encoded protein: CASSPGPPQGDEQYF.

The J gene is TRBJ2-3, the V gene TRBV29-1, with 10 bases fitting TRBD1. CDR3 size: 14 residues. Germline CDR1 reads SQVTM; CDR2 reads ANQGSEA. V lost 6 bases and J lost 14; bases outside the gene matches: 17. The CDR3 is CSVTGTGDVTRMYF. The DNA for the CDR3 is TGCAGCGTCACCGGGACAGGGGACGTGACTAGGATGTATTTT.

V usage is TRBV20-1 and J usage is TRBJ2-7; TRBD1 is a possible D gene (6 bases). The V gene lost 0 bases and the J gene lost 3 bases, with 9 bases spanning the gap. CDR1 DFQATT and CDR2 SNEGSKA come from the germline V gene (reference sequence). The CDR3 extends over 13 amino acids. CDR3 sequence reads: CSARDIRGYEQYF. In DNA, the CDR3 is TGCAGTGCTAGAGATATCAGGGGCTACGAGCAGTACTTC.

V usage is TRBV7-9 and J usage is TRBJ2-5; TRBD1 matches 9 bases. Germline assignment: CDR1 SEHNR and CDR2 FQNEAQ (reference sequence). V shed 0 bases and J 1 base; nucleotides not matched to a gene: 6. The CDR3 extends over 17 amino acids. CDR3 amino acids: CASSLADRGMLQETQYF. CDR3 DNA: TGTGCCAGCAGCTTAGCCGACAGGGGGATGCTCCAAGAGACCCAGTACTTC. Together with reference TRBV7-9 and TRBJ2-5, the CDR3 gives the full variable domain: DTGVSQNPRHKITKRGQNVTFRCDPISEHNRLYWYRQTLGQGPEFLTYFQNEAQLEKSRLLSDRFSAERPKGSFSTLEIQRTEQGDSAMYLCASSLADRGMLQETQYFGPGTRLLVL.

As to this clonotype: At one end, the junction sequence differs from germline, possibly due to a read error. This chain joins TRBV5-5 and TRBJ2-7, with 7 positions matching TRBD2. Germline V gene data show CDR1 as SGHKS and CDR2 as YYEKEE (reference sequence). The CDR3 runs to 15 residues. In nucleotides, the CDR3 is TGCGCCAGCAGCTCCGGGGGGAAGGAAGTCCACGAGCAGTATTTC. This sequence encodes CASSSGGKEVHEQYF.

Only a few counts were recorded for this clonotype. CDR3 protein: CASSDRLGETQYF. The CDR3 nucleotides are TGTGCCAGCAGTGACAGGCTCGGAGAGACCCAGTACTTC. The V call is TRBV6-4, the J call TRBJ2-5; D is unclear. V was cut by 2 bases and J by 4 bases, with 8 bases left in between. The CDR3 contains 13 residues. Germline-derived CDR1 and CDR2 are MRHNA and SNTAGT.

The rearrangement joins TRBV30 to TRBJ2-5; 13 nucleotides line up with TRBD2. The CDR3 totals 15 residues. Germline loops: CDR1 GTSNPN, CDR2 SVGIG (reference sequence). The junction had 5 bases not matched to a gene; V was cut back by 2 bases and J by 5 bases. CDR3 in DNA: TGTGCCTGGAGTCGACTAGCGGGAGGCTGGGAGACCCAGTACTTC. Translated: CAWSRLAGGWETQYF.

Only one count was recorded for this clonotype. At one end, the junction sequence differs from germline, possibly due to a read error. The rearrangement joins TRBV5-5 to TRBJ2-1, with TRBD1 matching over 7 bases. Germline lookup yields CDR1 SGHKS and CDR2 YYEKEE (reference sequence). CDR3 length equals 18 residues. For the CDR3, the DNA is TGCGCCAGCAGCTTAACAGGGGACGCCAAAAGCTCCTACAATGAGCAGTTCTTC. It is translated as CASSLTGDAKSSYNEQFF.

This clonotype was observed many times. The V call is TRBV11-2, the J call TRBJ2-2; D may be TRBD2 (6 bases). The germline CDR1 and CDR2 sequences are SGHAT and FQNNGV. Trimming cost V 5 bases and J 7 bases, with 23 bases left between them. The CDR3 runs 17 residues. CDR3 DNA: TGTGCCAGCAGCCCATTGATCCGGGTCGGGGGTAGCGGGGAGCTGTTTTTT. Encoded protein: CASSPLIRVGGSGELFF.